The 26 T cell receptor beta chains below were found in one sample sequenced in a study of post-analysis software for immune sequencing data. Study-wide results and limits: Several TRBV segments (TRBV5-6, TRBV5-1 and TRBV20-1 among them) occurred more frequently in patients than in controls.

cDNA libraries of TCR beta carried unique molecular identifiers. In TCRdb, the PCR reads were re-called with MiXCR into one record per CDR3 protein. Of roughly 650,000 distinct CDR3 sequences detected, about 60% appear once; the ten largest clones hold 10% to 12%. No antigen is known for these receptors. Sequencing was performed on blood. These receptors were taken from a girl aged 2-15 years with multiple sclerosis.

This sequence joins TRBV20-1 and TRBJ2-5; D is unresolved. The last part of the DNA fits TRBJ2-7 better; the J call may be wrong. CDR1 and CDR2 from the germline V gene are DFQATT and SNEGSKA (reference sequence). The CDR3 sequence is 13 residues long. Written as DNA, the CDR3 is TGCAGTGCTAGAGAGTCGGGTTCCTACGAGCAGTACTTC. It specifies CSARESGSYEQYF.

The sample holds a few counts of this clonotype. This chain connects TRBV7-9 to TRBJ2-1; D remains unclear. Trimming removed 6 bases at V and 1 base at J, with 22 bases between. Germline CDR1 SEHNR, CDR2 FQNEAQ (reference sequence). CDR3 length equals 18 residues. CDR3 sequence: CASRPYGNGLVSYNEQFF. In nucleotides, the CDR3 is TGTGCCAGCAGGCCATACGGTAATGGGCTAGTATCCTACAATGAGCAGTTCTTC.

CDR3 DNA: TGTGCCAGCCGGGGACAGGGAAATGTCGAGCAGTACTTC. Translated: CASRGQGNVEQYF. The chain carries TRBV6-1 and TRBJ2-5, with 9 nucleotides matching TRBD1. Matching the DNA end better, TRBJ2-7 makes the J call doubtful. The V gene's germline CDR1 is MNHNS and CDR2 SASEGT. This CDR3 region has 13 residues.

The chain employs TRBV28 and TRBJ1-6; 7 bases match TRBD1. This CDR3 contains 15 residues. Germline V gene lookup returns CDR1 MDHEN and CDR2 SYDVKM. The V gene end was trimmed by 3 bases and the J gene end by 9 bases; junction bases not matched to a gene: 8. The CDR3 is CASSFPDRDSSPLHF. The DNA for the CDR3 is TGTGCCAGCAGTTTCCCCGACAGGGACAGTTCACCCCTCCACTTT.

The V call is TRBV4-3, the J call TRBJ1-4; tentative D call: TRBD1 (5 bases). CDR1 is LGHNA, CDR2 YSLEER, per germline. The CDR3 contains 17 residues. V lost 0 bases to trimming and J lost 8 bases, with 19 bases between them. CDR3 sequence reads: CASSQDPGRRVGEKLFF. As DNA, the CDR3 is TGCGCCAGCAGCCAAGATCCGGGTCGCAGGGTTGGCGAAAAACTGTTTTTT.

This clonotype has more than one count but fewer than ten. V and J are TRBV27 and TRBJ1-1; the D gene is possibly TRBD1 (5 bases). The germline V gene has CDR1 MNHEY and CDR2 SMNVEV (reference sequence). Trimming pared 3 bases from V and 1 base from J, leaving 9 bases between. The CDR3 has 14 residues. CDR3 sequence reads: CASSLRGRNTEAFF. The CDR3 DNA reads TGTGCCAGCAGTTTGCGGGGCCGGAACACTGAAGCTTTCTTT.

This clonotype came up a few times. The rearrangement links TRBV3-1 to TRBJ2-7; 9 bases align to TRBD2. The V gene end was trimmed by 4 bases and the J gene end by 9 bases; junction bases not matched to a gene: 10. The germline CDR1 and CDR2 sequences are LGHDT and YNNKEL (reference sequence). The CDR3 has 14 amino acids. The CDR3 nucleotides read TGTGCCAGCAGCCTTGGAGTAGCGGGAGTGCTGCAGTACTTC. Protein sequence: CASSLGVAGVLQYF.

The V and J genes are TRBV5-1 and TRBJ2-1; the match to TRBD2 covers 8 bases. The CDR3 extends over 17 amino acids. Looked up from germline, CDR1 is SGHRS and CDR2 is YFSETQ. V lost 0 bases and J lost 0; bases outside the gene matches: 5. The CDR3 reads CASSLEEAGGSYNEQFF. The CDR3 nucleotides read TGCGCCAGCAGCTTGGAGGAGGCGGGAGGCTCCTACAATGAGCAGTTCTTC. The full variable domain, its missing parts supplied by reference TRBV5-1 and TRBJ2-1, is KAGVTQTPRYLIKTRGQQVTLSCSPISGHRSVSWYQQTPGQGLQFLFEYFSETQRNKGNFPGRFSGRQFSNSRSEMNVSTLELGDSALYLCASSLEEAGGSYNEQFFGPGTRLTVL.

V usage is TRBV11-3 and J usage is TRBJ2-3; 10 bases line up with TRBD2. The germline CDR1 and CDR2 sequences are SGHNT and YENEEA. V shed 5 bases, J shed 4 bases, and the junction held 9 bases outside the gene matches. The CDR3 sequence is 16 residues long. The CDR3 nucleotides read TGTGCCAGCAGCACCCGAGCGGGGGGGCCAGCAGATACGCAGTATTTT. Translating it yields CASSTRAGGPADTQYF.

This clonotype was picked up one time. DNA for the CDR3: TGTGCCAGCAGTTTTGGAGGGGCTGCTCAGCCCCAGCATTTT. Protein product: CASSFGGAAQPQHF. The chain combines TRBV12-3 or TRBV12-4 with TRBJ1-5, with D tentatively TRBD1 (5 bases). V shed 3 bases and J shed 6 bases, with 12 bases lying between them. The CDR3 is 14 amino acids.

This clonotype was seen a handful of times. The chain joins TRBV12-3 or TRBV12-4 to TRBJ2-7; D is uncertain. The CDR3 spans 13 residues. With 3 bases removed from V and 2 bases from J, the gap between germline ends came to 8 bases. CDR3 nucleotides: TGTGCCAGCAGTTTCCCGGGTGCCTACGAGCAGTACTTC. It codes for CASSFPGAYEQYF.

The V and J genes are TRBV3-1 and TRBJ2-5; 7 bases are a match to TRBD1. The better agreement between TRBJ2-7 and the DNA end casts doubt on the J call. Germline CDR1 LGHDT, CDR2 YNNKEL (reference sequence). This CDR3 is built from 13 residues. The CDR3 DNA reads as TGTGCCAGCAGCCAAGCGCGACAGGGCGAGCAGTACTTC. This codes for CASSQARQGEQYF.

In DNA, the CDR3 is TGTGCCAGCAGCCCCTTGGGAGGGGGCCTCAACACCGGGGAGCTGTTTTTT. Protein: CASSPLGGGLNTGELFF. The gene calls are TRBV14 and TRBJ2-2; possibly TRBD1 or TRBD2 for D (7 bases each). V lost 4 bases and J 2 bases, leaving 17 bases between the germline ends. The CDR3 is made up of 17 amino acids. CDR1 is SGHDN and CDR2 is FVKESK in the germline V gene.

CDR3 region: CSADGGEQFF. As DNA, the CDR3 is TGCAGTGCCGACGGGGGGGAGCAGTTCTTC. The chain links TRBV20-1 to TRBJ2-1; 7 bases map to TRBD2. Trimming removed 6 bases from V and 10 bases from J; junction bases left unmatched: 3. Germline V CDR1 and CDR2: DFQATT, SNEGSKA (reference sequence). CDR3 size: 10 residues.

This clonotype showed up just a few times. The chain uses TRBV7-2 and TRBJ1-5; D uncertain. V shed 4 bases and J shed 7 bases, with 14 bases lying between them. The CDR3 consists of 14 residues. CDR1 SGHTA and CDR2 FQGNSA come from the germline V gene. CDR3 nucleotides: TGTGCCAGCAGCTCCCGTCCCAAAGGCCAGCCCCAGCATTTT. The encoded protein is CASSSRPKGQPQHF.

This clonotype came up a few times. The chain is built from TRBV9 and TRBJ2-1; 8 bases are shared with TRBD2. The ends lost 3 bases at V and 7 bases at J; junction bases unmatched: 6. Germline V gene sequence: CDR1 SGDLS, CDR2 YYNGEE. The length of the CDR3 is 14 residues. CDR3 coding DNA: TGTGCCAGCAGCGGTAGCGGGATTAATAATGAGCAGTTCTTC. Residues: CASSGSGINNEQFF.

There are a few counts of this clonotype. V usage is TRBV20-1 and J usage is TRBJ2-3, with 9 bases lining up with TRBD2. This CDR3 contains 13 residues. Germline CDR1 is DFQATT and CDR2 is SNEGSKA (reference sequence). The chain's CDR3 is CIVRLAGTDTQYF. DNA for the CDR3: TGCATCGTCAGACTAGCGGGCACAGATACGCAGTATTTT.

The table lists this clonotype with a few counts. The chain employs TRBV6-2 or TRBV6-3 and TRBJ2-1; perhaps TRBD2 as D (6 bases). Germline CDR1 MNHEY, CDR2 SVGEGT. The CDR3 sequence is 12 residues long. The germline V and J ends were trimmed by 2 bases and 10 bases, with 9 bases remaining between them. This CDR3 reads CASSYAGKEQFF. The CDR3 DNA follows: TGTGCCAGCAGTTACGCGGGAAAAGAGCAGTTCTTC.

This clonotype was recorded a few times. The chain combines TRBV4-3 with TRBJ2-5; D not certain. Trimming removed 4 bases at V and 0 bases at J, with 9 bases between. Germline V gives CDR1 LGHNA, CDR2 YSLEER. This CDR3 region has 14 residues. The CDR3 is CASSPSRNQETQYF. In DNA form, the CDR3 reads TGCGCCAGCAGCCCGTCCCGAAACCAAGAGACCCAGTACTTC.

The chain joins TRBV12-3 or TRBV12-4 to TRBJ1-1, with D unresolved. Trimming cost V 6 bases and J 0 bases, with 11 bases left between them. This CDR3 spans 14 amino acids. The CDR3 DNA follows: TGTGCCAGCAGAGAAGGACTCTTGAACACTGAAGCTTTCTTT. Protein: CASREGLLNTEAFF.

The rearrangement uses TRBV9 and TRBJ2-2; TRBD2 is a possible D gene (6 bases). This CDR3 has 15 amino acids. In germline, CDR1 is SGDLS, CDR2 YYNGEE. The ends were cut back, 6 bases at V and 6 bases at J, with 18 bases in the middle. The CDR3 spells CASTPGGKVSGELFF. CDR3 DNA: TGTGCCAGCACTCCAGGCGGGAAGGTATCCGGGGAGCTGTTTTTT.

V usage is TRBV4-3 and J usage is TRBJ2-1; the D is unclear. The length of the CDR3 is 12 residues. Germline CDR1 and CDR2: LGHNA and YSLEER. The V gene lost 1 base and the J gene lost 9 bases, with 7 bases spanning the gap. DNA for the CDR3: TGCGCCAGCAGCCAAGGATGGGGTGAGCAGTTCTTC. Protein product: CASSQGWGEQFF.

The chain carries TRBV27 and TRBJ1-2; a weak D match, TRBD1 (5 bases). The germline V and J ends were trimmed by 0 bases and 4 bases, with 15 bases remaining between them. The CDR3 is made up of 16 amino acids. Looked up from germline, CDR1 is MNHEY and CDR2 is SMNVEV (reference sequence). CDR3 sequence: CASSLSPRDVGYGYTF. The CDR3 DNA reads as TGTGCCAGCAGTTTATCCCCCCGGGACGTAGGCTATGGCTACACCTTC.

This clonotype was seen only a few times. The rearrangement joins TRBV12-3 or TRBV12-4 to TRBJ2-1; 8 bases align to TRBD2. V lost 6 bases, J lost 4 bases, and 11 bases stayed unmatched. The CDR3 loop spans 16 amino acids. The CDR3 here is CASSPGLAPRYNEQFF. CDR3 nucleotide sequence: TGTGCCAGCAGCCCCGGACTAGCTCCGAGATACAATGAGCAGTTCTTC.

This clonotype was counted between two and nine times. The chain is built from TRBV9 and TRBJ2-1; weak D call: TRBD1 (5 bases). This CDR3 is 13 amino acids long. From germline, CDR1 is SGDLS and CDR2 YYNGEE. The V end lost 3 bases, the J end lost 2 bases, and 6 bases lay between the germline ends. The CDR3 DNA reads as TGTGCCAGCAGCGACAGGACCTACAATGAGCAGTTCTTC. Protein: CASSDRTYNEQFF.

CDR3 in amino acids: CASSLEGGGPDTQYF. CDR3 DNA: TGTGCCAGCAGTTTAGAGGGGGGTGGCCCAGATACGCAGTATTTT. V usage is TRBV27 and J usage is TRBJ2-3; D tentatively fits TRBD1 or TRBD2 (6 bases each). Germline assignment: CDR1 MNHEY and CDR2 SMNVEV (reference sequence). The germline V and J ends were trimmed by 2 bases and 4 bases, with 13 bases remaining between them. This CDR3 contains 15 residues.